Presented here are 8 T cell receptor beta chains from one specimen sequenced in a study of cytomegalovirus exposure and HLA in healthy donors. With 60 Vbeta and 13 Jbeta primers, the PCR was carried out. Sequencing used immunoSEQ multiplex PCR; TCRdb keeps in-frame clones, though not all of them. The sample shows over 95,000 clones, 74% of them seen only once. Sequencing was performed on PBMCs. These receptors originate from a human donor in good health.

This chain's CDR3 is CASSQDYRGNQPQHF. The CDR3 bases are TGCGCCAGCAGCCAAGATTACAGAGGGAATCAGCCCCAGCATTTT. The chain employs TRBV4-3 and TRBJ1-5, with D unclear. CDR3 size: 15 residues. Per the germline V gene, CDR1 is LGHNA and CDR2 is YSLEER. With 0 bases removed from V and 4 bases from J, the gap between germline ends came to 10 bases.

The CDR3 DNA reads as TGTGCCAGCAGCTCCCCCGCGGAGTTGATTGGGACTGAAGCTTTCTTT. Its protein product is CASSSPAELIGTEAFF. The chain uses TRBV28 and TRBJ1-1; D remains ambiguous. This CDR3 has 16 amino acids. CDR1 is MDHEN, CDR2 SYDVKM, per germline. V dropped 6 bases and J dropped 5 bases, with 22 bases sitting between them. Using reference TRBV28 and TRBJ1-1 for the parts outside the CDR3, the full variable domain is DVKVTQSSRYLVKRTGEKVFLECVQDMDHENMFWYRQDPGLGLRLIYFSYDVKMKEKGDIPEGYSVSREKKERFSLILESASTNQTSMYLCASSSPAELIGTEAFFGQGTRLTVV.

The chain carries TRBV5-1 and TRBJ1-1; TRBD1 might be the D (5 bases). V lost 4 bases, J lost 5 bases, and 18 bases lay in between. Germline values: CDR1 SGHRS, CDR2 YFSETQ. The CDR3 is 15 amino acids. The CDR3 spells CASSTGPGRDTEAFF. DNA of the CDR3: TGCGCCAGCAGCACAGGTCCAGGGAGGGATACTGAAGCTTTCTTT.

The chain has TRBV27 and TRBJ2-3; TRBD1 aligns across 9 bases. Trimming removed 0 bases from V and 5 bases from J; junction bases left unmatched: 6. Germline V gene sequence: CDR1 MNHEY, CDR2 SMNVEV (reference sequence). This CDR3 contains 16 residues. The CDR3 spells CASSLSNRGRVDTQYF. The DNA of the CDR3 is TGTGCCAGCAGTTTATCGAACAGGGGGCGCGTAGATACGCAGTATTTT.

V gene TRBV7-8 combines with J gene TRBJ2-3; D gene unclear. Trimming shortened V by 2 bases and J by 1 base, and 7 bases separated the two germline ends. This CDR3 spans 14 amino acids. CDR1 SGHVS and CDR2 FQNEAQ come from the germline V gene. The CDR3 sequence: CASSLRVRTDTQYF. The CDR3 bases are TGTGCCAGCAGCTTACGAGTTCGCACAGATACGCAGTATTTT.

This rearrangement joins TRBV5-1 to TRBJ2-1; 10 bases are a match to TRBD2. The ends lost 2 bases at V and 13 bases at J; junction bases unmatched: 6. The CDR3 is made up of 13 amino acids. Germline loops: CDR1 SGHRS, CDR2 YFSETQ. The CDR3 DNA reads as TGCGCCAGCAGCTTCGGACTAGCGGAAACTCAGTTCTTC. Translating gives CASSFGLAETQFF.

A few counts support this clone. The chain combines TRBV30 with TRBJ1-1; D not resolved. V dropped 0 bases and J dropped 1 base, with 6 bases sitting between them. This CDR3 has 13 amino acids. Germline CDR1 is GTSNPN and CDR2 is SVGIG (reference sequence). DNA for the CDR3: TGTGCCTGGAGTGTAACAGCGAACACTGAAGCTTTCTTT. Its protein is CAWSVTANTEAFF. Together with reference TRBV30 and TRBJ1-1, the CDR3 gives the full variable domain: SQTIHQWPATLVQPVGSPLSLECTVEGTSNPNLYWYRQAAGRGLQLLFYSVGIGQISSEVPQNLSASRPQDRQFILSSKKLLLSDSGFYLCAWSVTANTEAFFGQGTRLTVV.

This clone came up a few times. J is TRBJ1-1 and V is TRBV5-1, with 7 bases fitting TRBD1. V lost 3 bases to trimming and J lost 7 bases; unmatched junction nucleotides: 3. The CDR3 loop spans 12 amino acids. Germline CDR1 is SGHRS and CDR2 is YFSETQ. CDR3 bases: TGCGCCAGCAGCTGGGGACAGAATGAAGCTTTCTTT. Encoded protein: CASSWGQNEAFF.